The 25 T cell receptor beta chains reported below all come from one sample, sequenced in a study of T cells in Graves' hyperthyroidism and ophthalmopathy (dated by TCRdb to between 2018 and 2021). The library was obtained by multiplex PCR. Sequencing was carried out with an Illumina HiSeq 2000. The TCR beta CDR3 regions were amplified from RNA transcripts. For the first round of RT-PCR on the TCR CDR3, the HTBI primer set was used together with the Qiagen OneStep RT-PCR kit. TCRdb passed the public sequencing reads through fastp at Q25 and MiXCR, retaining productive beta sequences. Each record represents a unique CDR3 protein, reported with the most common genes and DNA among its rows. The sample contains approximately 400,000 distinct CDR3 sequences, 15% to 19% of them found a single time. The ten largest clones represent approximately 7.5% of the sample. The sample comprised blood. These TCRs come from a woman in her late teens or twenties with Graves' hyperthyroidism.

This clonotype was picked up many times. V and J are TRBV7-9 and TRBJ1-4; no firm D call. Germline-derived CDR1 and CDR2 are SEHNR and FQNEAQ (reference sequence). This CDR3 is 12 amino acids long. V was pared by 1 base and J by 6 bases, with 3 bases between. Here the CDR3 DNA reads TGTGCCAGCAGCTTAGAGTATGAAAAACTGTTTTTT. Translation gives CASSLEYEKLFF.

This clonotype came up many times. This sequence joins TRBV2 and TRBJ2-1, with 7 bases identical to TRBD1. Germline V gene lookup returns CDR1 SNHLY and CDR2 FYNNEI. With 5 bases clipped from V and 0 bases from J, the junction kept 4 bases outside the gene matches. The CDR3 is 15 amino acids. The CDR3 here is CASSRDRPSYNEQFF. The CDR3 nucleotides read TGTGCCAGCAGTCGGGACAGACCCTCCTACAATGAGCAGTTCTTC.

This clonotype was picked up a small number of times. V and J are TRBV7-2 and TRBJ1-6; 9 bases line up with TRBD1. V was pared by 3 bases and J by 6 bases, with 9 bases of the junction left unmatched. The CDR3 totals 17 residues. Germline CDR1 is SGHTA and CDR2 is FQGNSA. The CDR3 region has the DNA TGTGCCAGCAGCTTTCGACAGGGGGTAGTTCCTAATTCACCCCTCCACTTT. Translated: CASSFRQGVVPNSPLHF.

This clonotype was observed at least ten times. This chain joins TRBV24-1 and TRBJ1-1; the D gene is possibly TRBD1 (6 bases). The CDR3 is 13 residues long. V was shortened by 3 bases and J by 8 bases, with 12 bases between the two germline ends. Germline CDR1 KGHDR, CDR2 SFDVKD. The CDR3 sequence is CATSDNDRREAFF. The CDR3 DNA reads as TGTGCCACCAGTGATAACGACAGGCGGGAAGCTTTCTTT.

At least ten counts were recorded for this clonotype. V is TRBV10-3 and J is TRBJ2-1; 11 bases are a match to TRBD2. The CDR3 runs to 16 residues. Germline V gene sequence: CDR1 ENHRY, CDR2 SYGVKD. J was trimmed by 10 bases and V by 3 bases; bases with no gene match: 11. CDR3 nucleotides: TGTGCCATCAGTGACCTACTAGCGGGGGAACGTAGGGAGCAGTTCTTC. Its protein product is CAISDLLAGERREQFF.

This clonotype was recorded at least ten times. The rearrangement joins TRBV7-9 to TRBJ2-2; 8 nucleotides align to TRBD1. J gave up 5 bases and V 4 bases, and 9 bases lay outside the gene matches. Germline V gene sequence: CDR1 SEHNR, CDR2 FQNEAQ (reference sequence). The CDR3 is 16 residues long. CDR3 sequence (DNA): TGTGCCAGCAGCTCCTTGGACAGGGTTCATACCGGGGAGCTGTTTTTT. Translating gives CASSSLDRVHTGELFF.

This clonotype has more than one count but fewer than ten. The DNA of the CDR3 is TGTGCCAGTAGTATTGGCAGGGGAGTAGGAGATACGCAGTATTTT. It yields the protein CASSIGRGVGDTQYF. V gene TRBV19 combines with J gene TRBJ2-3; tentatively, D is TRBD1 (6 bases). This CDR3 has 15 amino acids. V was cut by 3 bases and J by 5 bases, with 15 bases left in between. The germline CDR1 and CDR2 sequences are LNHDA and SQIVND (reference sequence).

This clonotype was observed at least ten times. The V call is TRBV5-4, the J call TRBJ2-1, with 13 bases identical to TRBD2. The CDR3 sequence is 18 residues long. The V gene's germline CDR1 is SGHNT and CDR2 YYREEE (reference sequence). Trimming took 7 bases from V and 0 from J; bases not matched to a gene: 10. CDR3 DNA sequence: TGTGCCAGCGGACAAGGACTAGCGGGGGCCAGCTCCTACAATGAGCAGTTCTTC. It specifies CASGQGLAGASSYNEQFF. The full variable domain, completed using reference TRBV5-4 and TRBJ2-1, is ETGVTQSPTHLIKTRGQQVTLRCSSQSGHNTVSWYQQALGQGPQFIFQYYREEENGRGNFPPRFSGLQFPNYSSELNVNALELDDSALYLCASGQGLAGASSYNEQFFGPGTRLTVL.

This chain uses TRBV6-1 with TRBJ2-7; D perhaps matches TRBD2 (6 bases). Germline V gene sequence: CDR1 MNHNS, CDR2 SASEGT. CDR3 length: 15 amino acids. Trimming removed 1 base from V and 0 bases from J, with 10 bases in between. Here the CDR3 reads CASSEGLRGSYEQYF. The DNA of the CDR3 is TGTGCCAGCAGTGAAGGTTTGCGGGGCTCCTACGAGCAGTACTTC.

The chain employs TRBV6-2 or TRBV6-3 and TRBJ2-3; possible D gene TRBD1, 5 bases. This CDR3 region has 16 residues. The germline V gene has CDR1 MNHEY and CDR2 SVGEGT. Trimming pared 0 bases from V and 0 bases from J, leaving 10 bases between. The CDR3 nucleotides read TGTGCCAGCAGTTACTCGATAACAGGTAGCACAGATACGCAGTATTTT. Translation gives CASSYSITGSTDTQYF.

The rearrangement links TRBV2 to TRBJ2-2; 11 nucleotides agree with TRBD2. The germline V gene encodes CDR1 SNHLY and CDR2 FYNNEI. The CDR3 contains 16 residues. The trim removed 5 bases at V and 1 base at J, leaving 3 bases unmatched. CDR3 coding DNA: TGTGCCAGCAGTCCGCTAGCGGGAGGGAACACCGGGGAGCTGTTTTTT. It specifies CASSPLAGGNTGELFF.

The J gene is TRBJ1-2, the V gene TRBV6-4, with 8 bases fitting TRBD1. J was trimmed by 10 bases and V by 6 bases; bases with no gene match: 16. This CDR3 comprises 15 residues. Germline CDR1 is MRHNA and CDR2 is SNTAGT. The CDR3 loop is CASSPQSGGDRLYTF. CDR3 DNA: TGTGCCAGCAGCCCCCAGTCCGGTGGGGACAGGCTCTACACCTTC.

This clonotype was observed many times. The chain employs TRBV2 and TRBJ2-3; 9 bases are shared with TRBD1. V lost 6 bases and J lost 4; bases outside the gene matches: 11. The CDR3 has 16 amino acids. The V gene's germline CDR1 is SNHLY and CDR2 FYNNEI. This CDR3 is CASRPSGQGSPDTQYF. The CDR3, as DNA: TGTGCCAGCAGGCCCTCCGGACAGGGGAGCCCAGATACGCAGTATTTT.

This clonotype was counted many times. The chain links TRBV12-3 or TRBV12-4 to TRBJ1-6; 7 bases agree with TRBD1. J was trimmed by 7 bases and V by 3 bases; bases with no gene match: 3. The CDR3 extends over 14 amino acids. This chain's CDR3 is CASSLGQSNSPLHF. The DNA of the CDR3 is TGTGCCAGCAGTTTGGGACAGAGCAATTCACCCCTCCACTTT.

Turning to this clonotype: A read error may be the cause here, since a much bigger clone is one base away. CDR3 loop: CASSEQGRGHTDTQYF. CDR3 nucleotides: TGTGCCAGCAGTGAACAGGGGCGGGGGCACACAGATACGCAGTATTTT. The chain couples TRBV2 to TRBJ2-3, with D possibly matching TRBD2 (7 bases). With 2 bases removed from V and 2 bases from J, the gap between germline ends came to 14 bases. CDR3 length: 16 residues. Germline CDR1 SNHLY, CDR2 FYNNEI.

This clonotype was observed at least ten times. CDR3: CSARTGNTNEKLFF. In nucleotides, the CDR3 is TGCAGTGCTCGGACAGGCAACACTAATGAAAAACTGTTTTTT. The V gene is TRBV20-1, the J gene TRBJ1-4; TRBD1 aligns across 7 bases. The CDR3 is 14 amino acids. The V segment lost 5 bases and the J segment 2 bases; nucleotides outside the gene matches: 5. Per the germline V gene, CDR1 is DFQATT and CDR2 is SNEGSKA (reference sequence).

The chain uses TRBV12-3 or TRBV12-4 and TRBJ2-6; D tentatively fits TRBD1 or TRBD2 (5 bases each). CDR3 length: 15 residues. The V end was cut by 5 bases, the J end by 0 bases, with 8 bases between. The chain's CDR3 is CASSGTSSGANVLTF. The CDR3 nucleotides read TGTGCCAGCAGTGGGACGAGCTCTGGGGCCAACGTCCTGACTTTC.

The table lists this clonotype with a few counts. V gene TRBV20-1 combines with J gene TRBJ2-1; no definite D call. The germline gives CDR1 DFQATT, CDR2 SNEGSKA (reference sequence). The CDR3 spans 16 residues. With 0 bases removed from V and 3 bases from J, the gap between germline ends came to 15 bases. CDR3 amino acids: CSARDPGNANYNEQFF. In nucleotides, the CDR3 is TGCAGTGCTAGAGATCCCGGCAACGCCAACTACAATGAGCAGTTCTTC.

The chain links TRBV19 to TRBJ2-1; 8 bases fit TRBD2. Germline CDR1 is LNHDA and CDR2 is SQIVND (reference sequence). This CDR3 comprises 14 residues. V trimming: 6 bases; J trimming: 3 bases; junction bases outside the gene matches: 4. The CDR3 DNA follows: TGTGCCAGTAGCTCAGCGGGAGTCTACAATGAGCAGTTCTTC. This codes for CASSSAGVYNEQFF.

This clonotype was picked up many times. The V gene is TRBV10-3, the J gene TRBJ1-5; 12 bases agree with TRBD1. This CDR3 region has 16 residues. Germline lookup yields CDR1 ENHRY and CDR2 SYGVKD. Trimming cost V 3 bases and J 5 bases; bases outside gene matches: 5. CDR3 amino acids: CAISEEGTGGDQPQHF. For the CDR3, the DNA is TGTGCCATCAGTGAAGAAGGGACAGGGGGCGATCAGCCCCAGCATTTT.

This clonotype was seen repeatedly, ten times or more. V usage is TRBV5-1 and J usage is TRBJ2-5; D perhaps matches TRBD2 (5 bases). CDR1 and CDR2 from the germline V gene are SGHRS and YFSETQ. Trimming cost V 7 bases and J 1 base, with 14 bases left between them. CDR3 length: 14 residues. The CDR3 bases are TGCGCCAGCTCCACCGGGGTGGGCCAAGAGACCCAGTACTTC. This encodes CASSTGVGQETQYF.

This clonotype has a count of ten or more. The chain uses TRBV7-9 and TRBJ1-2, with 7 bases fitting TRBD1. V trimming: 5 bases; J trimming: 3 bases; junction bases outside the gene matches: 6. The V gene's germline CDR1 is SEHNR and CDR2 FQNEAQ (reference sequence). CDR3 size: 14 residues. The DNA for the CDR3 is TGTGCCAGCAGCCTTACTACAGGGGACTATGGCTACACCTTC. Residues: CASSLTTGDYGYTF.

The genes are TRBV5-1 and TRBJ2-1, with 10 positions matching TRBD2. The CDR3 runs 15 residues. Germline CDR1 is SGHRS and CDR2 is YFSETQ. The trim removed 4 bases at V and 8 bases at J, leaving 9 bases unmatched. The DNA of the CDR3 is TGCGCCAGCAGCCTTAGCGGGGGGCGACAATATGAGCAGTTCTTC. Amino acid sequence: CASSLSGGRQYEQFF.

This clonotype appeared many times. CDR3 coding DNA: TGTGCCAGCTCACCACCGGCAACCATAGCAGGAGAGCAGTACTTC. Residues: CASSPPATIAGEQYF. The V gene is TRBV18, the J gene TRBJ2-7; D is ambiguous. Germline V CDR1 and CDR2: KGHSH, LQKENI. This CDR3 is built from 15 residues. The V gene lost 0 bases and the J gene lost 7 bases, with 16 bases spanning the gap.

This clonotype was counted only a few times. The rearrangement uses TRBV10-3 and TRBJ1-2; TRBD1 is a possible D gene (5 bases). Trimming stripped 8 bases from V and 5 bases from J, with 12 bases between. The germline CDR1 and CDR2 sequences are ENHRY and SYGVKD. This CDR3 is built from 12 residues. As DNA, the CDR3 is TGTGCCATCGGAGACAGCCAATATGGCTACACCTTC. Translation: CAIGDSQYGYTF.